The 32 T cell receptor beta chains below come from one sample, sequenced in a study of blood T cell repertoires in COVID-19. Method: immunoSEQ multiplex PCR; TCRdb's copy keeps in-frame clones and lacks some. The sample has under 130,000 clones; more than 75% are singletons. The sequenced sample was peripheral blood. The receptors originated from a human donor in a cohort sampled during active COVID-19.

This sequence joins TRBV30 and TRBJ2-5, with 12 positions matching TRBD2. This CDR3 is 16 amino acids long. V shed 3 bases and J 3 bases; nucleotides not matched to a gene: 8. In germline, CDR1 is GTSNPN, CDR2 SVGIG (reference sequence). CDR3 protein: CAWRASGLAGKETQYF. DNA for the CDR3: TGTGCCTGGAGGGCTTCGGGACTAGCGGGTAAAGAGACCCAGTACTTC.

V is TRBV9 and J is TRBJ1-1; D may be TRBD1 (6 bases). The CDR3 consists of 14 residues. From germline, CDR1 is SGDLS and CDR2 YYNGEE. Trimming cost V 4 bases and J 7 bases, with 17 bases left between them. The CDR3 is CASSPSGGRGEAFF. In DNA, the CDR3 is TGTGCCAGCAGCCCCTCGGGGGGCCGAGGTGAAGCTTTCTTT.

The rearrangement links TRBV5-1 to TRBJ1-4; TRBD1 agrees at 8 bases. J was trimmed by 4 bases and V by 5 bases; bases with no gene match: 10. The CDR3 totals 16 residues. Germline CDR1 SGHRS, CDR2 YFSETQ. The CDR3 nucleotides read TGCGCCAGCAGGACAGGGGAGGGACGGATTAATGAAAAACTGTTTTTT. This encodes CASRTGEGRINEKLFF.

Turning to this clone: The conserved phenylalanine or tryptophan is not found at the CDR3 terminus, so this likely reflects a read error. The DNA is omitted, as the CDR3 cannot be located on it reliably, and the CDR3 follows TCRdb's listing. CDR3 amino acids: CASSFEGVR. This rearrangement joins TRBV5-1 to TRBJ1-1; TRBD1, the table's D call, lacks a check against the DNA. Germline V gene lookup returns CDR1 SGHRS and CDR2 YFSETQ. The CDR3 spans 9 residues, counting both ends.

V and J are TRBV20-1 and TRBJ1-1; 7 positions match TRBD1. The CDR3 runs 15 residues. Germline CDR1 is DFQATT and CDR2 is SNEGSKA (reference sequence). V lost 3 bases, J lost 4 bases, and 11 bases stayed unmatched. For the CDR3, the DNA is TGCAGTGCTAGTACCGACAGGGCCCTGGGCACTGAAGCTTTCTTT. It codes for CSASTDRALGTEAFF.

This clone occurred a few times. The J gene is TRBJ1-6, the V gene TRBV2; perhaps TRBD1 as D (5 bases). V was pared by 10 bases and J by 6 bases, with 13 bases between. Germline V gives CDR1 SNHLY, CDR2 FYNNEI. The CDR3 spans 13 residues. The CDR3: CATSGGGNSPLHF. In DNA form, the CDR3 reads TGTGCCACCTCGGGGGGTGGTAATTCACCCCTCCACTTT.

The V gene is TRBV7-2, the J gene TRBJ2-3; tentatively, D is TRBD2 (5 bases). Trimming cost V 5 bases and J 3 bases, with 15 bases left between them. Germline V CDR1 and CDR2: SGHTA, FQGNSA. The CDR3 runs 15 residues. The CDR3 is CASSVDPSRTDTQYF. For the CDR3, the DNA is TGTGCCAGCAGCGTCGACCCTAGCCGTACAGATACGCAGTATTTT.

J is TRBJ1-4 and V is TRBV5-1; no definite D call. V shed 0 bases and J shed 3 bases, with 6 bases lying between them. Germline CDR1 reads SGHRS; CDR2 reads YFSETQ. There are 14 residues in the CDR3. In DNA, the CDR3 is TGCGCCAGCAGCTTGGAAGCCTCTAATGAAAAACTGTTTTTT. Its translation: CASSLEASNEKLFF.

The V and J genes are TRBV2 and TRBJ1-2; unclear D gene. Germline V gives CDR1 SNHLY, CDR2 FYNNEI. This CDR3 has 15 amino acids. V was pared by 2 bases and J by 9 bases, with 19 bases between. In nucleotides, the CDR3 is TGTGCCAGCAGTGAACAAAGTAACCTCAATGGGCGCTACACCTTC. This translates into CASSEQSNLNGRYTF. The full variable domain, its missing parts supplied by reference TRBV2 and TRBJ1-2, is EPEVTQTPSHQVTQMGQEVILRCVPISNHLYFYWYRQILGQKVEFLVSFYNNEISEKSEIFDDQFSVERPDGSNFTLKIRSTKLEDSAMYFCASSEQSNLNGRYTFGSGTRLTVV.

The chain recombines TRBV4-2 with TRBJ1-6; D unclear. The germline V gene encodes CDR1 LGHNA and CDR2 YNFKEQ. CDR3 length: 18 amino acids. Deletions cut 0 bases from V and 7 bases from J, with 19 bases between. CDR3 amino acids: CASSQDGIGGLNNSPLHF. The CDR3 nucleotides read TGTGCCAGCAGCCAAGACGGAATTGGAGGGTTGAACAATTCACCCCTCCACTTT.

The chain carries TRBV6-1 and TRBJ1-1; D gene unclear. This CDR3 has 14 residues. Between the trimmed V and J ends, which lost 1 base and 2 bases, there was a span of 8 bases. Germline-derived CDR1 and CDR2 are MNHNS and SASEGT. CDR3 region: CASSEGSGNTEAFF. DNA for the CDR3: TGTGCCAGCAGTGAAGGGAGTGGTAACACTGAAGCTTTCTTT.

The chain carries TRBV7-8 and TRBJ2-7, with D tentatively TRBD1 (5 bases). V was clipped by 3 bases and J by 3 bases, with 9 bases between them. Germline CDR1 and CDR2: SGHVS and FQNEAQ. This CDR3 has 13 residues. CDR3 in amino acids: CASSFVQGYEQYF. DNA for the CDR3: TGTGCCAGCAGCTTTGTCCAGGGCTACGAGCAGTACTTC.

V is TRBV7-2 and J is TRBJ1-5; no clear D. This CDR3 has 15 residues. Trimming removed 1 base from V and 5 bases from J, with 12 bases in between. Per germline, CDR1 SGHTA and CDR2 FQGNSA. This chain's CDR3 is CASSLGPEPYQPQHF. Written as DNA, the CDR3 is TGTGCCAGCAGCTTAGGTCCAGAACCCTATCAGCCCCAGCATTTT.

V and J are TRBV7-2 and TRBJ2-5; maybe TRBD2 (5 bases). V lost 1 base and J lost 5, with 8 bases in between. Germline loops: CDR1 SGHTA, CDR2 FQGNSA. The CDR3 is 13 residues long. The CDR3 loop is CASSLERGETQYF. The CDR3 bases are TGTGCCAGCAGCTTAGAACGGGGTGAGACCCAGTACTTC.

The V gene is TRBV18, the J gene TRBJ2-7; 8 bases map to TRBD1. Trimming took 3 bases from V and 6 from J; bases not matched to a gene: 10. The length of the CDR3 is 15 residues. Germline V gene sequence: CDR1 KGHSH, CDR2 LQKENI. CDR3 bases: TGTGCCAGCTCACCTCAGGGGGCTGGCGGGACCGAGCAGTACTTC. Residues: CASSPQGAGGTEQYF.

This chain connects TRBV19 to TRBJ1-4, with TRBD1 as a possible D gene (6 bases). Germline loops: CDR1 LNHDA, CDR2 SQIVND (reference sequence). V was clipped by 2 bases and J by 10 bases, with 26 bases between them. This CDR3 has 18 amino acids. CDR3 amino acids: CASSIRSGGLTPGVKLFF. For the CDR3, the DNA is TGTGCCAGTAGTATACGGTCGGGGGGCCTCACCCCCGGGGTAAAACTGTTTTTT.

V is TRBV5-4 and J is TRBJ2-2, with a weak D call TRBD2 (7 bases). Trimming cost V 7 bases and J 7 bases, with 17 bases left between them. From germline, CDR1 is SGHNT and CDR2 YYREEE (reference sequence). The CDR3 covers 14 residues. The CDR3 spells CASSEGGPNGELFF. The CDR3 DNA sequence: TGTGCCAGCTCGGAGGGGGGGCCGAACGGGGAGCTGTTTTTT.

CDR3 sequence (DNA): TGTGCCAGTAGTATCTTCAGTTTCCCCCTTGACAATCAGCCCCAGCATTTT. The encoded protein is CASSIFSFPLDNQPQHF. V is TRBV19 and J is TRBJ1-5; D not resolved. The CDR3 runs 17 residues. V was cut by 3 bases and J by 3 bases, with 18 bases left in between. Germline CDR1 is LNHDA and CDR2 is SQIVND (reference sequence).

J is TRBJ2-3 and V is TRBV7-2; no firm D call. Trimming cost V 6 bases and J 2 bases, with 9 bases left between them. Germline CDR1 SGHTA, CDR2 FQGNSA. The CDR3 has 13 residues. CDR3 nucleotide sequence: TGTGCCAGCAGAGTTCCGGTCACAGATACGCAGTATTTT. This encodes CASRVPVTDTQYF.

This clone was seen just once. The chain employs TRBV28 and TRBJ1-2, with 10 bases aligning to TRBD1. The germline gives CDR1 MDHEN, CDR2 SYDVKM. The ends lost 9 bases at V and 3 bases at J; junction bases unmatched: 7. The CDR3 is made up of 14 amino acids. In DNA, the CDR3 is TGTGCCAGTCAGACAGGGGGCTCGGACTATGGCTACACCTTC. Encoded protein: CASQTGGSDYGYTF.

The chain has TRBV4-1 and TRBJ1-2; maybe TRBD1 (6 bases). CDR1 MGHRA and CDR2 YSYEKL come from the germline V gene. Trimming shortened V by 0 bases and J by 8 bases, and 13 bases separated the two germline ends. The CDR3 consists of 14 residues. CDR3 in amino acids: CASSQDRGARGYTF. DNA for the CDR3: TGCGCCAGCAGCCAAGATCGGGGGGCGCGCGGCTACACCTTC.

V is TRBV7-9 and J is TRBJ1-5; D not certain. The CDR3 is 12 residues long. Germline V gene sequence: CDR1 SEHNR, CDR2 FQNEAQ (reference sequence). V gave up 6 bases and J gave up 5 bases, with 8 bases separating them. The CDR3 bases are TGTGCCAGCAGGGAAGGAGATCAGCCCCAGCATTTT. It translates to CASREGDQPQHF.

The chain is built from TRBV7-2 and TRBJ2-3; 9 nucleotides align to TRBD2. The germline gives CDR1 SGHTA, CDR2 FQGNSA. With V trimmed by 1 base and J by 2 bases, 7 bases remained unmatched. The CDR3 is 17 amino acids. The chain's CDR3 is CASSLVASGAATDTQYF. The CDR3 DNA sequence: TGTGCCAGCAGCTTAGTAGCTAGCGGGGCCGCCACAGATACGCAGTATTTT.

The rearrangement joins TRBV5-1 to TRBJ1-1; D is ambiguous. CDR3 length: 14 amino acids. Germline V gene lookup returns CDR1 SGHRS and CDR2 YFSETQ. With 3 bases removed from V and 4 bases from J, the gap between germline ends came to 13 bases. CDR3 in amino acids: CASSSGIGSTEAFF. The CDR3, as DNA: TGCGCCAGCAGCTCCGGGATAGGGAGCACTGAAGCTTTCTTT. Filled out from reference TRBV5-1 and TRBJ1-1, the complete variable domain reads KAGVTQTPRYLIKTRGQQVTLSCSPISGHRSVSWYQQTPGQGLQFLFEYFSETQRNKGNFPGRFSGRQFSNSRSEMNVSTLELGDSALYLCASSSGIGSTEAFFGQGTRLTVV.

This clone was counted a few times. This rearrangement joins TRBV5-4 to TRBJ2-7; 10 bases match TRBD2. The CDR3 loop spans 15 amino acids. Trimming at V came to 2 bases and at J to 1 base, leaving 3 bases not matched to a gene. CDR1 and CDR2 from the germline V gene are SGHNT and YYREEE (reference sequence). CDR3 protein: CASSFPSGGSYEQYF. CDR3 nucleotides: TGTGCCAGCAGCTTCCCTAGCGGGGGTTCCTACGAGCAGTACTTC.

The J gene is TRBJ1-6, the V gene TRBV5-6; 9 bases fit TRBD1. The CDR3 covers 15 residues. Germline CDR1 and CDR2: SGHDT and YYEEEE. J was trimmed by 7 bases and V by 5 bases; bases with no gene match: 7. CDR3 sequence reads: CASSLFTGGNSPLHF. In nucleotides, the CDR3 is TGTGCCAGCAGTCTCTTTACAGGGGGCAATTCACCCCTCCACTTT.

V is TRBV4-1 and J is TRBJ1-6; D gene ambiguous. The CDR3 consists of 17 residues. The germline V gene has CDR1 MGHRA and CDR2 YSYEKL. V shed 4 bases and J shed 6 bases, with 19 bases lying between them. CDR3 nucleotide sequence: TGCGCCAGCAGCCCCCCCCACGAGCGCCTAGTTAATTCACCCCTCCACTTT. It is translated as CASSPPHERLVNSPLHF.

This clone occurred a few times. This rearrangement joins TRBV5-1 to TRBJ1-6; tentatively, D is TRBD1 (5 bases). The CDR3 has 14 amino acids. Germline V lookup: CDR1 SGHRS, CDR2 YFSETQ. Between the trimmed V and J ends, which lost 5 bases and 8 bases, there was a span of 14 bases. CDR3 sequence (DNA): TGCGCCAGCAGTCGGACACTCTCAGATTCACCCCTCCACTTT. Translating gives CASSRTLSDSPLHF.

This clone turned up a few times. In the same sample, other DNA sequences code for this CDR3. The genes are TRBV3-1 (or the pseudogene TRBV3-2) and TRBJ2-3, with a possible D match to TRBD1 (6 bases). The germline CDR1 and CDR2 sequences are LGHDT and YNNKEL (reference sequence). Trimming removed 1 base from V and 2 bases from J, with 10 bases in between. The CDR3 is 15 residues long. For the CDR3, the DNA is TGTGCCAGCAGCCAAGGAGGGGGATTCACAGATACGCAGTATTTT. It is translated as CASSQGGGFTDTQYF.

The rearrangement links TRBV5-5 to TRBJ2-2; 12 bases are a match to TRBD1. With 3 bases clipped from V and 5 bases from J, the junction kept 5 bases outside the gene matches. CDR1 SGHKS and CDR2 YYEKEE come from the germline V gene (reference sequence). This CDR3 is 16 amino acids long. The CDR3 DNA sequence: TGTGCCAGCAGCTGGGGACAGGGGGCGAGTACCGGGGAGCTGTTTTTT. It encodes CASSWGQGASTGELFF.

V gene TRBV6-5 combines with J gene TRBJ2-3; 7 positions match TRBD2. The J segment lost 0 bases and the V segment lost 2 bases, leaving 5 bases of the junction unmatched. Looked up from germline, CDR1 is MNHEY and CDR2 is SVGAGI. The CDR3 is made up of 16 amino acids. CDR3 in DNA: TGTGCCAGCAGTTACGGGGCGGGGGTAAGCACAGATACGCAGTATTTT. Protein: CASSYGAGVSTDTQYF.

The V gene is TRBV5-1, the J gene TRBJ2-3, with TRBD1 matching 7 bases. Germline-derived CDR1 and CDR2 are SGHRS and YFSETQ. Unmatched junction bases numbered 6, after V lost 0 bases and J lost 5 bases. The CDR3 covers 15 residues. CDR3 region: CASSLEGDRVDTQYF. The CDR3 DNA sequence: TGCGCCAGCAGCTTGGAGGGCGACAGGGTAGATACGCAGTATTTT. Combining the CDR3 with reference TRBV5-1 and TRBJ2-3 gives the whole variable domain KAGVTQTPRYLIKTRGQQVTLSCSPISGHRSVSWYQQTPGQGLQFLFEYFSETQRNKGNFPGRFSGRQFSNSRSEMNVSTLELGDSALYLCASSLEGDRVDTQYFGPGTRLTVL.